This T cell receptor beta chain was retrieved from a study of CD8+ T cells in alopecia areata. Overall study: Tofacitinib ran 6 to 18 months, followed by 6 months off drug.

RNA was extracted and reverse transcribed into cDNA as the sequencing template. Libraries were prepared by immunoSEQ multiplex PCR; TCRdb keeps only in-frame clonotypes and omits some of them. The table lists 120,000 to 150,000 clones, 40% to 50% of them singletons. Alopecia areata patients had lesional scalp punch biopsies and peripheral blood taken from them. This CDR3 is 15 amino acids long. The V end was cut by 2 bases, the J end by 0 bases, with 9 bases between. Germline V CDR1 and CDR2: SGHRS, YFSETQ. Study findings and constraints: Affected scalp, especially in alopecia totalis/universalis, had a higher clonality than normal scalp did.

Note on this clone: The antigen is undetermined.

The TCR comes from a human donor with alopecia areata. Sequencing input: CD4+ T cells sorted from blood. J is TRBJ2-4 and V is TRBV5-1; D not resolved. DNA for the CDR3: TGCGCCAGCAGCTTACCTTTGGGAGCCAAAAACATTCAGTACTTC. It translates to CASSLPLGAKNIQYF.